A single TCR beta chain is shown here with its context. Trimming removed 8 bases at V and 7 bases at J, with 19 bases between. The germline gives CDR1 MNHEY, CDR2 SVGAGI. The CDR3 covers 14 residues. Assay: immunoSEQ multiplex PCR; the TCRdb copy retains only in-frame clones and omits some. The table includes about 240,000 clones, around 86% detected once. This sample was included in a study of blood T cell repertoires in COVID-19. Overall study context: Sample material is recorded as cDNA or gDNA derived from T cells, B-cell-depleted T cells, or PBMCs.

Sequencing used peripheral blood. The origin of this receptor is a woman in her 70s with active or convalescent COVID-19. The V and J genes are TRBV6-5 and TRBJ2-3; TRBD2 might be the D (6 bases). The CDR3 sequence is CASRTGVRVNTQYF. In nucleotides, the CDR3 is TGTGCCAGCCGTACGGGGGTCAGAGTTAATACGCAGTATTTT.